The clone carrying this TCR beta chain was seen ten or more times. What it recognizes is unknown. Germline values: CDR1 SGHTA, CDR2 FQGNSA. The CDR3 spans 15 residues. After removal of 5 bases from V and 1 base from J, the junction contained 7 bases not matched to a gene. The record originates from a study of T cell repertoires in cytomegalovirus infection. General observations from the study: Dominating the ex vivo response were TCR beta clonotypes that were CMV-specific and HLA-C-restricted.

TCRdb independently ran MiXCR on the reads; one entry per CDR3 protein. In the table there are roughly 500,000 distinct CDR3 sequences, 33% of which are singletons. The TCR originated in a human donor in good health (CMV status not recorded). Some clones in this sample may be carry-over from other donors' samples. The material sequenced was cultured PBMCs, taken from culture after CMV antigen stimulation. The chain combines TRBV7-2 with TRBJ2-5; the match to TRBD2 covers 7 bases. CDR3 in amino acids: CASSRTTSAQETQYF. CDR3 nucleotide sequence: TGTGCCAGCAGCCGAACAACTAGCGCCCAAGAGACCCAGTACTTC.